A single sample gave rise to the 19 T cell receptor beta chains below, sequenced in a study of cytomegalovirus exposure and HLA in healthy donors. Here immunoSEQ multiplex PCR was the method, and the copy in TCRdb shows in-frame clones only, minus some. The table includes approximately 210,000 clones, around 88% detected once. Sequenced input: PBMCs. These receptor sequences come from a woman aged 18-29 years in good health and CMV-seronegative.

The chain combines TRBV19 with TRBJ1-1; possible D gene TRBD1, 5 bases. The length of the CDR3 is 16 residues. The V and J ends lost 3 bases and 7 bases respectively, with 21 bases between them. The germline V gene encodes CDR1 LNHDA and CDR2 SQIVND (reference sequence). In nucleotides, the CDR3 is TGTGCCAGTAGTATTTATTCCCGACAGCAGGCTCTTGAAGCTTTCTTT. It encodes CASSIYSRQQALEAFF.

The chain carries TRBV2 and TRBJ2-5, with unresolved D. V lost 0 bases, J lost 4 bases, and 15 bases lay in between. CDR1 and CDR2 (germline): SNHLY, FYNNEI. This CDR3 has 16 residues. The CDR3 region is CASSEALSPLVETQYF. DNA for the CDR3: TGTGCCAGCAGTGAAGCGCTTAGCCCGCTAGTAGAGACCCAGTACTTC.

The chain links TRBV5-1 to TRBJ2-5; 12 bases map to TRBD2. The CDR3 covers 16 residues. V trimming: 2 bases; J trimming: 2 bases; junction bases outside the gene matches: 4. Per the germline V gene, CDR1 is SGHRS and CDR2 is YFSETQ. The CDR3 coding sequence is TGCGCCAGCAGCTTATTTGGGACTAGCGGGCAAGAGACCCAGTACTTC. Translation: CASSLFGTSGQETQYF. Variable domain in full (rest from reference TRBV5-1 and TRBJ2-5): KAGVTQTPRYLIKTRGQQVTLSCSPISGHRSVSWYQQTPGQGLQFLFEYFSETQRNKGNFPGRFSGRQFSNSRSEMNVSTLELGDSALYLCASSLFGTSGQETQYFGPGTRLLVL.

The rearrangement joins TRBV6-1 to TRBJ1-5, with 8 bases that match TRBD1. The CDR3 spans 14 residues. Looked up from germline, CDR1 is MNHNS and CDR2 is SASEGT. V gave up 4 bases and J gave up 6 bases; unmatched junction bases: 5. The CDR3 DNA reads TGTGCCAGCAGTGCACAGGGGGAAAGTCAGCCCCAGCATTTT. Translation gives CASSAQGESQPQHF.

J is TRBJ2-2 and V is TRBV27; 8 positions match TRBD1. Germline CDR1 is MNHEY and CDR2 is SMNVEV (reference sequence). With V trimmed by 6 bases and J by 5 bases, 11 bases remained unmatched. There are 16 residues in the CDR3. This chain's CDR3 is CASRKADRVVTGELFF. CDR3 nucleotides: TGTGCCAGCAGAAAAGCGGACAGGGTTGTAACCGGGGAGCTGTTTTTT.

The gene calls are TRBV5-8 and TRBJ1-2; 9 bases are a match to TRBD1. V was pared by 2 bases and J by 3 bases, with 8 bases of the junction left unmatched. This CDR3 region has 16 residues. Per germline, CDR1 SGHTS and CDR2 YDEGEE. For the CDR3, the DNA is TGTGCCAGCAGCTTAGGCCTGGGACAGGGTGACTATGGCTACACCTTC. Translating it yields CASSLGLGQGDYGYTF.

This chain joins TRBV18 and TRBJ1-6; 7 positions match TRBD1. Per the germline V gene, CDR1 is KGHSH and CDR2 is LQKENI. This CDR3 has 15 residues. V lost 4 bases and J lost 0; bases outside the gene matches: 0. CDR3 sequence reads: CASSRDSSYNSPLHF. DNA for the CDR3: TGTGCCAGCTCACGGGACAGCTCCTATAATTCACCCCTCCACTTT.

The CDR3 DNA sequence: TGTGCCAGCAGTCTCTTACCGTCGGGACAGAACCTTCAGTACTTC. Protein sequence: CASSLLPSGQNLQYF. This chain joins TRBV28 and TRBJ2-7; 7 bases are shared with TRBD1. Germline loops: CDR1 MDHEN, CDR2 SYDVKM. CDR3 length: 15 residues. V was clipped by 5 bases and J by 10 bases; unmatched bases: 17.

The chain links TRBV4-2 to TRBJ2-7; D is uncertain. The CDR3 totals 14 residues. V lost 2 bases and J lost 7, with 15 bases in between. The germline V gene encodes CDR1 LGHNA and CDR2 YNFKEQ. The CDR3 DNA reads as TGTGCCAGCAGCCAACTCGAGTTAGCCTGGGAGCAGTACTTC. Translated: CASSQLELAWEQYF.

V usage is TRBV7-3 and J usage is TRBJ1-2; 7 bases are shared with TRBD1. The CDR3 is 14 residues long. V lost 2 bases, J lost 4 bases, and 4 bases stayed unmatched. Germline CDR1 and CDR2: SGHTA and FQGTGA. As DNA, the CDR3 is TGTGCCAGCAGCTTAGAACGGACAGGCTATGGCTACACCTTC. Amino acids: CASSLERTGYGYTF.

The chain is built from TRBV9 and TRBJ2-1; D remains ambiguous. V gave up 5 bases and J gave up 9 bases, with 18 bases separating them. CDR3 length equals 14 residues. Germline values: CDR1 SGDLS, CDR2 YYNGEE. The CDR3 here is CASSLRAPLGEQFF. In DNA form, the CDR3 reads TGTGCCAGCAGTCTGCGCGCCCCGCTCGGTGAGCAGTTCTTC.

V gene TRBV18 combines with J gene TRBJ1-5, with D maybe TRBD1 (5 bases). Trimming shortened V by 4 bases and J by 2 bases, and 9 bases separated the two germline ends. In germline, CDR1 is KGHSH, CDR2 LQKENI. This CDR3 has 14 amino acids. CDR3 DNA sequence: TGTGCCAGCTCACGGGAACAGGGCAATCAGCCCCAGCATTTT. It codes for CASSREQGNQPQHF.

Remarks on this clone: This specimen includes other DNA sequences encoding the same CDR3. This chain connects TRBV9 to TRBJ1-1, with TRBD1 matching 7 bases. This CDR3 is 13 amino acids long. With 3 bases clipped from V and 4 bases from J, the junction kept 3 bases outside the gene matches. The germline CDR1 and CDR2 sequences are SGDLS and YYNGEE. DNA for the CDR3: TGTGCCAGCAGCGAGGGGGCTGGCACTGAAGCTTTCTTT. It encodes CASSEGAGTEAFF.

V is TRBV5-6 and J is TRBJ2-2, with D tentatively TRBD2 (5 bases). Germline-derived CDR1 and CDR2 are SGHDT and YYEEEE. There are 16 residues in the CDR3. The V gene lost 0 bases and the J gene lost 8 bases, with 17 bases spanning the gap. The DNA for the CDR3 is TGTGCCAGCAGCTTGGTCGAGGGTTACGCAGTTGGGGAGCTGTTTTTT. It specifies CASSLVEGYAVGELFF.

The chain's CDR3 is CASTLGRTGELFF. The CDR3 DNA sequence: TGTGCCAGCACCCTAGGGAGGACCGGGGAGCTGTTTTTT. The rearrangement links TRBV25-1 to TRBJ2-2, with D tentatively TRBD2 (6 bases). V lost 7 bases and J lost 5, with 11 bases in between. This CDR3 spans 13 amino acids. The germline V gene encodes CDR1 MGHDK and CDR2 SYGVNS.

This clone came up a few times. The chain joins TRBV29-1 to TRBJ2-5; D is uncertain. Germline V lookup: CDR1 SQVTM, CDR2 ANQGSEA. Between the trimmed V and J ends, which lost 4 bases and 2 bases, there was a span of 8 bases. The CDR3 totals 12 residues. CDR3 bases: TGCAGCGTTGGTACCGGGCAAGAGACCCAGTACTTC. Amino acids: CSVGTGQETQYF.

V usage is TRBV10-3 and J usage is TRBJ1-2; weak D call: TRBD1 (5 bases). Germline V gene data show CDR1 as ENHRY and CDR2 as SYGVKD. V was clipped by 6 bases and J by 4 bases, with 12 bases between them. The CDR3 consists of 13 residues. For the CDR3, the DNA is TGTGCCATCAGGGACAACGTTGGCTATGGCTACACCTTC. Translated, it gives CAIRDNVGYGYTF.

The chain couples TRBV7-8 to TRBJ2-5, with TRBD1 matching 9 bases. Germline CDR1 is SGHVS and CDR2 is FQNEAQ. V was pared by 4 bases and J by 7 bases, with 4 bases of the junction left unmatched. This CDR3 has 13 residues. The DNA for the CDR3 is TGTGCCAGCAGCTACAGACAGGGGGGGACCCAGTACTTC. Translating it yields CASSYRQGGTQYF.

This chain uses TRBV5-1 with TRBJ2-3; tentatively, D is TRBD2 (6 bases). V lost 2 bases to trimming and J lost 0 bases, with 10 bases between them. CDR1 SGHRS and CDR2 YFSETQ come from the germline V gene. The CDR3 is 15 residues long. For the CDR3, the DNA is TGCGCCAGCAGCTTACCGGGACTGAGCACAGATACGCAGTATTTT. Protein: CASSLPGLSTDTQYF.